Presented here are 12 T cell receptor beta chains from one specimen sequenced in a study of blood T cells in healthy people across ages (dated by TCRdb to the mid-2010s). Library preparation employed 5' RACE. The listed sequencing device is Illumina HiSeq 2500. A second PCR of roughly 6 to 11 cycles was performed with a sample-barcoded 5' primer and a J-beta primer mix. Through fastp at Q25 and MiXCR, TCRdb rebuilt clones from the public reads, retaining in-frame beta chains. A single entry per CDR3 protein holds the most common genes and DNA from its merged rows. The table for this sample lists 1.5 million to 2 million distinct CDR3 sequences; around 50% of them were counted only once. Approximately 2% of the sample rests with the top ten. The sequencing sample was made of blood. The receptors shown here come from a woman in her thirties or forties in good health.

This clonotype appeared once. V usage is TRBV28 and J usage is TRBJ2-5, with 8 bases that match TRBD2. V lost 5 bases and J lost 6; bases outside the gene matches: 5. The CDR3 is 13 amino acids. Germline V gene data show CDR1 as MDHEN and CDR2 as SYDVKM. The CDR3 nucleotides are TGTGCCAGCAGTAGACGGGGGGGTCAGACCCAGTACTTC. It specifies CASSRRGGQTQYF. Using reference TRBV28 and TRBJ2-5 for the parts outside the CDR3, the full variable domain is DVKVTQSSRYLVKRTGEKVFLECVQDMDHENMFWYRQDPGLGLRLIYFSYDVKMKEKGDIPEGYSVSREKKERFSLILESASTNQTSMYLCASSRRGGQTQYFGPGTRLLVL.

This clonotype turned up a few times. CDR3 region: CASSYFTEQETQYF. In nucleotides, the CDR3 is TGTGCCAGCAGTTACTTTACAGAGCAAGAGACCCAGTACTTC. The chain employs TRBV6-2 or TRBV6-3 and TRBJ2-5; D gene uncertain. The V gene lost 1 base and the J gene lost 2 bases, with 8 bases spanning the gap. Germline lookup yields CDR1 MNHEY and CDR2 SVGEGT. The CDR3 runs to 14 residues.

This chain uses TRBV27 with TRBJ2-3; 8 nucleotides line up with TRBD2. Germline CDR1 is MNHEY and CDR2 is SMNVEV (reference sequence). The CDR3 runs 17 residues. The J segment lost 1 base and the V segment lost 3 bases, leaving 9 bases of the junction unmatched. The CDR3 spells CASSFAAQAGGTDTQYF. The CDR3 DNA reads as TGTGCCAGCAGTTTCGCTGCTCAAGCGGGGGGCACAGATACGCAGTATTTT.

CDR3 nucleotides: TGTGCCAGCTCTCAGGGGGCGCTTACAGATACGCAGTATTTT. Translated: CASSQGALTDTQYF. The V gene is TRBV18, the J gene TRBJ2-3, with 8 nucleotides matching TRBD1. The V gene's germline CDR1 is KGHSH and CDR2 LQKENI. V gave up 6 bases and J gave up 3 bases; unmatched junction bases: 5. The CDR3 consists of 14 residues. Drawing the rest from reference TRBV18 and TRBJ2-3, the complete variable domain is NAGVMQNPRHLVRRRGQEARLRCSPMKGHSHVYWYRQLPEEGLKFMVYLQKENIIDESGMPKERFSAEFPKEGPSILRIQQVVRGDSAAYFCASSQGALTDTQYFGPGTRLTVL.

The chain combines TRBV6-5 with TRBJ1-2, with 9 bases fitting TRBD1. The CDR3 covers 15 residues. CDR1 and CDR2 from the germline V gene are MNHEY and SVGAGI. Unmatched junction bases numbered 6, after V lost 4 bases and J lost 3 bases. The CDR3 region has the DNA TGTGCCAGCAGTTCCGGGACAGGGTGGGACTATGGCTACACCTTC. It yields the protein CASSSGTGWDYGYTF.

The J gene is TRBJ2-3, the V gene TRBV4-3; TRBD1 might be the D (6 bases). The germline V gene encodes CDR1 LGHNA and CDR2 YSLEER. This CDR3 has 15 amino acids. The V end lost 0 bases, the J end lost 4 bases, and 11 bases lay between the germline ends. The CDR3 DNA is TGCGCCAGCAGCCAAGATCCCGCAGGGGCAGATACGCAGTATTTT. It translates to CASSQDPAGADTQYF.

The gene calls are TRBV4-3 and TRBJ1-2; perhaps TRBD1 as D (5 bases). The V gene's germline CDR1 is LGHNA and CDR2 YSLEER. The CDR3 consists of 14 residues. V gave up 0 bases and J gave up 5 bases, with 10 bases separating them. The CDR3 loop is CASSQDPRVYGYTF. The CDR3 DNA reads TGCGCCAGCAGCCAAGATCCCAGGGTTTATGGCTACACCTTC.

V is TRBV18 and J is TRBJ2-6; possibly TRBD1 for D (5 bases). CDR1 KGHSH and CDR2 LQKENI come from the germline V gene. The CDR3 length is 15 residues. V shed 6 bases and J shed 1 base, with 10 bases lying between them. CDR3 loop: CASSRQPSGANVLTF. The DNA for the CDR3 is TGTGCCAGCTCTAGACAGCCTTCTGGGGCCAACGTCCTGACTTTC. The full variable domain, its missing parts supplied by reference TRBV18 and TRBJ2-6, is NAGVMQNPRHLVRRRGQEARLRCSPMKGHSHVYWYRQLPEEGLKFMVYLQKENIIDESGMPKERFSAEFPKEGPSILRIQQVVRGDSAAYFCASSRQPSGANVLTFGAGSRLTVL.

The genes are TRBV10-3 and TRBJ2-7; 7 bases are a match to TRBD2. Germline V gene data show CDR1 as ENHRY and CDR2 as SYGVKD. V was pared by 0 bases and J by 4 bases, with 9 bases of the junction left unmatched. The CDR3 totals 16 residues. The CDR3 here is CAISESRRAGSYEQYF. CDR3 sequence (DNA): TGTGCCATCAGTGAGTCTCGGCGAGCGGGGTCGTACGAGCAGTACTTC.

This clonotype was counted a few times. The rearrangement uses TRBV29-1 and TRBJ2-1; D is uncertain. Germline CDR1 reads SQVTM; CDR2 reads ANQGSEA. V was clipped by 0 bases and J by 1 base, with 13 bases between them. This CDR3 comprises 16 residues. The CDR3 nucleotides are TGCAGCGTTGAAGATAGGGCGCGTCGGTCCTACAATGAGCAGTTCTTC. Translation: CSVEDRARRSYNEQFF.

This chain uses TRBV6-6 with TRBJ1-1; a possible D gene is TRBD1 (6 bases). With 6 bases removed from V and 6 bases from J, the gap between germline ends came to 20 bases. CDR3 length equals 15 residues. Germline V gene sequence: CDR1 MNHNY, CDR2 SVGAGI (reference sequence). This CDR3 is CASSWGGQTGSEAFF. In nucleotides, the CDR3 is TGTGCCAGCAGCTGGGGGGGACAAACGGGGTCTGAAGCTTTCTTT.

This clonotype was seen only once. The CDR3 nucleotides read TGTGCCAGCAGTCCGCAGGGGGTGGGGTACACTGAAGCTTTCTTT. Residues: CASSPQGVGYTEAFF. V is TRBV27 and J is TRBJ1-1, with 7 nucleotides matching TRBD1. CDR3 length: 15 amino acids. V shed 5 bases, J shed 3 bases, and the junction held 9 bases outside the gene matches. Germline-derived CDR1 and CDR2 are MNHEY and SMNVEV (reference sequence).